The present TCR beta chain was sequenced within a study of sequential checkpoint blockade in melanoma. Turning to the study itself: Patients were randomized 1:1 to nivolumab-then-ipilimumab or ipilimumab-then-nivolumab first-line. TCRbeta immunosequencing was performed on DNA from 90 to 100 pretreatment melanoma tumor samples. Roughly 20 patients had tumor biopsies before treatment and at week 13.

Findings and limits, study-wide: Pretreatment TIL clonality tracked with response in the nivolumab-first arm.

The V gene lost 1 base and the J gene lost 0 bases, with 6 bases spanning the gap. The V gene's germline CDR1 is SGHNT and CDR2 YENEEA. This CDR3 spans 14 amino acids. Treatment meaning: randomized to nivolumab then ipilimumab (arm A) or the reverse (arm B). This clone appeared a few times. Its antigen is currently unknown. Sequenced by immunoSEQ multiplex PCR; TCRdb stores in-frame clones only, minus some. The table lists some 40,000 clones, 32% of them singletons. The chain carries TRBV11-3 and TRBJ1-2; D may be TRBD1 (6 bases). This receptor was obtained from a human donor with melanoma. This sample comprised tumor tissue (inferred from file names), obtained from a patient given nivolumab and ipilimumab in sequence. CDR3 bases: TGTGCCAGCAGCTTAGGACAGGCTAACTATGGCTACACCTTC. This codes for CASSLGQANYGYTF.